The 17 T cell receptor beta chains reported below all come from one sample, sequenced in a study of regulatory T cells in long-lasting Graves disease. Time point described: newly diagnosed GD, antithyroid drugs for less than 3 months. After RNA was extracted from PBMCs, the TCR library was made from it. For TCR beta, libraries came from iRepertoire HTBI primers and Arm-PCR of CDR3 regions. TCRdb re-called the multiplex PCR reads through MiXCR, storing one row per CDR3 protein. Among some 500,000 distinct CDR3 sequences listed, roughly 14% were seen once. The data also belong to a second study, concerning T cells in Graves' hyperthyroidism and ophthalmopathy.

Sample: peripheral blood mononuclear cells (PBMCs), taken at new diagnosis, from a patient treated with antithyroid drugs. The receptors derive from a man aged 25-40 years with Graves disease.

The sample holds many counts of this clonotype. The rearrangement uses TRBV12-3 or TRBV12-4 and TRBJ1-1; D unresolved. Trimming shortened V by 4 bases and J by 8 bases, and 20 bases separated the two germline ends. The length of the CDR3 is 15 residues. CDR3 sequence reads: CASSSLGRTNHEAFF. In DNA form, the CDR3 reads TGTGCCAGCAGTTCCCTCGGACGGACGAACCACGAAGCTTTCTTT.

The chain uses TRBV5-1 and TRBJ1-5; D remains unclear. The germline V and J ends were trimmed by 3 bases and 3 bases, with 13 bases remaining between them. The CDR3 covers 15 residues. In germline, CDR1 is SGHRS, CDR2 YFSETQ. The CDR3 loop is CASSSSPGDNQPQHF. The DNA of the CDR3 is TGCGCCAGCAGCTCGTCCCCCGGGGACAATCAGCCCCAGCATTTT.

This clonotype came up many times. The rearrangement joins TRBV12-3 or TRBV12-4 to TRBJ2-3; 7 bases agree with TRBD1. V shed 8 bases and J 4 bases; nucleotides not matched to a gene: 9. This CDR3 contains 14 residues. This CDR3 is CASRRGGDSDTQYF. The CDR3 coding sequence is TGTGCCAGCCGGCGAGGGGGCGATTCAGATACGCAGTATTTT.

The chain has TRBV5-1 and TRBJ1-3; D unresolved. The V and J ends lost 0 bases and 0 bases respectively, with 7 bases between them. Germline V gene lookup returns CDR1 SGHRS and CDR2 YFSETQ. The CDR3 loop spans 15 amino acids. The CDR3 sequence: CASSLEPFSGNTIYF. CDR3 bases: TGCGCCAGCAGCTTGGAGCCGTTCTCTGGAAACACCATATATTTT.

CDR3 DNA sequence: TGTGCCAGCAGCTCTCCGGGACGGGACACAGATACGCAGTATTTT. Its protein is CASSSPGRDTDTQYF. V usage is TRBV5-4 and J usage is TRBJ2-3; D possibly matches TRBD1 or TRBD2 (5 bases each). CDR1 and CDR2 from the germline V gene are SGHNT and YYREEE (reference sequence). The CDR3 length is 15 residues. V lost 3 bases and J 2 bases, leaving 13 bases between the germline ends.

Ten or more counts support this clonotype. The chain joins TRBV5-1 to TRBJ2-7; 9 bases are a match to TRBD1. The CDR3 length is 15 residues. Trimming at V came to 5 bases and at J to 3 bases, leaving 9 bases not matched to a gene. Per the germline V gene, CDR1 is SGHRS and CDR2 is YFSETQ. The CDR3 DNA sequence: TGCGCCAGCAGGAAAACGCGGGACAGGGACTACGAGCAGTACTTC. Amino acids: CASRKTRDRDYEQYF.

In its sample, this clonotype was seen many times. The V gene is TRBV9, the J gene TRBJ2-3; 7 nucleotides line up with TRBD2. The CDR3 has 17 amino acids. Looked up from germline, CDR1 is SGDLS and CDR2 is YYNGEE. V lost 0 bases and J lost 4; bases outside the gene matches: 11. DNA of the CDR3: TGTGCCAGCAGCGTAGGGGCGGGAGATGGAGGGGCAGATACGCAGTATTTT. Translation gives CASSVGAGDGGADTQYF.

This clonotype was counted many times. The V and J genes are TRBV6-2 or TRBV6-3 and TRBJ2-7; perhaps TRBD2 as D (6 bases). CDR1 and CDR2 (germline): MNHEY, SVGEGT. This CDR3 is built from 15 residues. The V end was cut by 4 bases, the J end by 3 bases, with 16 bases between. The chain's CDR3 is CASSSLAVSGYEQYF. The CDR3 nucleotides are TGTGCCAGCAGTTCTTTAGCGGTCTCCGGCTACGAGCAGTACTTC.

The V and J genes are TRBV7-9 and TRBJ2-5, with 9 bases fitting TRBD2. Per the germline V gene, CDR1 is SEHNR and CDR2 is FQNEAQ (reference sequence). Losses at the gene ends were 1 base for V and 3 bases for J; bases not matched to a gene: 3. The CDR3 runs 15 residues. CDR3 sequence (DNA): TGTGCCAGCAGCTTAGTGCTAGCGGGAAAAGAGACCCAGTACTTC. Residues: CASSLVLAGKETQYF.

This clonotype is a singleton in its sample. The chain has TRBV5-1 and TRBJ2-3; TRBD1 agrees at 8 bases. This CDR3 is 16 amino acids long. V gave up 5 bases and J gave up 4 bases; unmatched junction bases: 12. Per the germline V gene, CDR1 is SGHRS and CDR2 is YFSETQ. The CDR3 DNA sequence: TGCGCCAGCAGTGGGGGACAGGTGGCGCGTGCAGATACGCAGTATTTT. Translation gives CASSGGQVARADTQYF.

The sample holds many counts of this clonotype. The chain recombines TRBV20-1 with TRBJ1-2, with D tentatively TRBD1 (5 bases). CDR3 length: 13 residues. V lost 6 bases to trimming and J lost 4 bases, with 15 bases between them. Looked up from germline, CDR1 is DFQATT and CDR2 is SNEGSKA (reference sequence). This CDR3 is CSAWDEGAYGYTF. CDR3 nucleotides: TGCAGTGCGTGGGACGAAGGGGCCTATGGCTACACCTTC.

The rearrangement joins TRBV14 to TRBJ2-7; the D is unclear. This CDR3 is 16 amino acids long. Trimming stripped 1 base from V and 2 bases from J, with 15 bases between. In germline, CDR1 is SGHDN, CDR2 FVKESK. CDR3 coding DNA: TGTGCCAGCAGCCAAGGTGAAGGACCCATTCCCTACGAGCAGTACTTC. It yields the protein CASSQGEGPIPYEQYF.

The genes are TRBV4-2 and TRBJ2-1, with 7 positions matching TRBD2. The CDR3 totals 17 residues. J lost 0 bases, V lost 4 bases, and 9 bases had no gene match. From germline, CDR1 is LGHNA and CDR2 YNFKEQ. DNA of the CDR3: TGTGCCAGCAGCCCTGATGGGGGGGAGGGCTCCTACAATGAGCAGTTCTTC. It is translated as CASSPDGGEGSYNEQFF.

This clonotype was observed a few times. The genes are TRBV9 and TRBJ2-5; the D gene could be TRBD1 or TRBD2 (5 bases each). V was trimmed by 6 bases and J by 1 base, leaving 13 bases between them. Germline loops: CDR1 SGDLS, CDR2 YYNGEE. The CDR3 loop spans 14 amino acids. The CDR3 coding sequence is TGTGCCAGCACCCAATCCGGGACCCAAGAGACCCAGTACTTC. Its translation is CASTQSGTQETQYF.

V is TRBV7-9 and J is TRBJ2-7; 8 positions match TRBD2. The ends lost 2 bases at V and 4 bases at J; junction bases unmatched: 7. Germline-derived CDR1 and CDR2 are SEHNR and FQNEAQ (reference sequence). The CDR3 is made up of 15 amino acids. CDR3 region: CASSLPLSGGYEQYF. Written as DNA, the CDR3 is TGTGCCAGCAGCTTACCCCTGAGCGGGGGATACGAGCAGTACTTC.

There are many counts of this clonotype. V is TRBV14 and J is TRBJ2-5; 8 nucleotides align to TRBD1. The CDR3 has 17 amino acids. From germline, CDR1 is SGHDN and CDR2 FVKESK. J lost 1 base, V lost 0 bases, and 7 bases had no gene match. CDR3 region: CASSQDPPGGPQETQYF. The DNA of the CDR3 is TGTGCCAGCAGCCAAGATCCCCCAGGGGGCCCCCAAGAGACCCAGTACTTC.

The rearrangement links TRBV13 to TRBJ1-4, with D possibly matching TRBD1 (5 bases). Germline loops: CDR1 PRHDT, CDR2 FYEKMQ (reference sequence). CDR3 length: 15 amino acids. The ends were cut back, 0 bases at V and 0 bases at J, with 5 bases in the middle. CDR3 loop: CASSLGGPTNEKLFF. In DNA form, the CDR3 reads TGTGCCAGCAGCTTAGGGGGGCCAACTAATGAAAAACTGTTTTTT.